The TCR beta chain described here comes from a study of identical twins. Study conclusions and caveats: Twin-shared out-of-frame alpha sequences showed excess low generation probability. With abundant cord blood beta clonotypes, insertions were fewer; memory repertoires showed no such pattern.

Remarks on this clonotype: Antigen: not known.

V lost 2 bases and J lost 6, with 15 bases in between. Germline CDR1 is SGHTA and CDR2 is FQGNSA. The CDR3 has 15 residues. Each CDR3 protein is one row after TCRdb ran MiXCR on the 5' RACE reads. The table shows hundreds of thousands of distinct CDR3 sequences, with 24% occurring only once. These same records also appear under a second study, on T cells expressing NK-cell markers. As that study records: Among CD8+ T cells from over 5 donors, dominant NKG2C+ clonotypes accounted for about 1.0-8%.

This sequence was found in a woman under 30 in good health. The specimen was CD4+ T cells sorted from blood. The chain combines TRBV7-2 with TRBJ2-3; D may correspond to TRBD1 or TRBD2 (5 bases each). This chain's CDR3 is CASSLMPRGFDTQYF. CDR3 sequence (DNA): TGTGCCAGCAGCTTAATGCCCCGGGGCTTTGATACGCAGTATTTT.